The T cell receptor beta chain described here comes from a study of cytomegalovirus exposure and HLA in healthy donors (dated by TCRdb to about 2017). In the study overall: According to an earlier analysis of 587 of the donors, 150 million to 200 million T cells yielded roughly 110 million unique TCR beta sequences and approximately 300 Gb of sequence data. Because of strong linkage in the cohort, roughly five DR-DQ haplotypes were treated as single units for association and clustering. Every repertoire in the discovery cohort had been generated on one and the same sequencing platform. Typing coverage differed by locus: A, B, C, DRB1 and DQB1 were typed in about 629-630 donors, DQA1 in 500 to 550, DPA1 in 606, and DPB1 in 472. On average, roughly 240,000 unique TCR beta nucleotide sequences were sequenced per donor among 398 genotyped donors of the cohort, with roughly 18% of those sequences being non-productive. HLA typing included class I and class II loci at four-digit resolution. Rather than drawing on any new phenotypic data, the later analysis identified candidate immune exposures from TCR beta sequences and the way those sequences occurred across donors. To predict cytomegalovirus infection status, the study combined high-throughput TCR immunosequencing, statistical association of individual TCRs with disease status, and machine learning. Approximately 300 gigabases of sequencing data and tens of millions of unique TCR sequences were included in an early release covering roughly 600 HLA-typed donors. Donor age, sex, ethnicity and CMV serostatus were collected together with the repertoire data. The study aimed to test whether cataloging public T cell receptors could reveal signatures of past pathogen exposure. An earlier analysis of some 600 of the donors applied high-throughput TCR beta sequencing to assess whether each TCR beta V gene segment acted as functional or pseudogenic. Of the approximately 400 genotyped donors, approximately 83% fell in the genetic ancestry cluster associated with self-reported Caucasian donors. In a later genetic analysis, genome-wide SNP genotypes for about 65% of the roughly 700 donors were used, and that subset was treated as a discovery cohort. In a later analysis, previously published TCR beta repertoires from 666 donors were re-analyzed and high-resolution HLA genotyping was added so that TCR occurrence patterns could be studied. Using immunosequencing, the study profiled T cell repertoires from 640 or so subjects and related those repertoires to cytomegalovirus serostatus. Along with the approximately 700-subject first cohort, a separate validation cohort of over a hundred different subjects was used.

Note on this clone: Its antigen target is currently unknown. No base qualities exist here, and no much larger clone lies one base off it.

What the authors observed across the whole study: At a false discovery rate of 0.05, a later analysis linked 15,000 to 20,000 TCR beta sequences to specific HLA alleles. Assigning TCR associations to individual alleles was difficult when HLA alleles, especially DR and DQ, strongly co-occurred. Correlated functional status among segregating V segments might reflect linkage disequilibrium, but an unknown experimental factor could not be ruled out. Presence/absence analyses assumed roughly uniform sequencing depth across donors, an assumption that may not hold. Only TCR beta chains were sequenced in this cohort, and the absence of alpha or paired-chain data limited detectable features. A later analysis found that most CMV-associated TCR beta chains appeared HLA-restricted, with HLA associations seemingly driven largely by CMV exposure. The authors suggested that the approach could potentially be extended to other disease states and immunological phenotypes. A further reported finding was that TCR beta sequences accurately predicted the HLA-A and HLA-B alleles for most subjects in the first cohort. Compared with the 666-donor mean, donors in an Asian-associated ancestry cluster had fewer N-insertions in productive TCRs, according to a later genetic analysis. The only immune exposure information available for the cohort was CMV serostatus. HLA typing was unavailable for some donors at each locus, so association tests used only the typed subset. Broadly in line with IMGT annotations, most TCR beta V segments showed up in productive rearrangements about 87% or about 30% of the time in an earlier analysis of 450 to 750 of the donors. The classifier was reported to diagnose cytomegalovirus status with high specificity and sensitivity in both the original cohort and the validation cohort. The study listed 150 to 200 TCR beta chains as associated with cytomegalovirus. The sequencing pipeline was judged likely to have produced a cluster of highly shared sequence variants as a technical artifact. Compared with equally common non-associated chains, HLA-associated TCR beta chains in a later analysis were more clonally expanded and had lower generation probabilities. Most TCR sequences were observed very rarely across donors, whereas some public TCRs were present in many individuals. An association between a missense DCLRE1C variant and V-gene and J-gene trimming of TCR beta chains was found in a later genetic analysis and replicated in an independent cohort. The earlier analysis of around 600 of the donors excluded roughly 17 rarely observed V segments, including chromosome 9 orphons, because counts were too low. A few of the identified cytomegalovirus-associated TCR beta chains were confirmed in vitro to be specific for cytomegalovirus antigens. In a later analysis, TCR association rates were found to vary across HLA loci, with the most associated TCRs seen for DRB1 alleles and the fewest for HLA-C alleles. A later analysis reported that several top co-occurrence clusters appeared linked to parvovirus B19, influenza, CMV and Epstein-Barr virus.

The cohort was made up of hundreds of healthy bone marrow donors. At the time of sampling, every cohort member was nominally healthy, though immune exposures that went unrecorded were likely present. The donor tested CMV seropositive and was one of the 289 seropositive cohort members. Every donor gave a peripheral blood sample, and the peripheral blood mononuclear cells from that sample were used for TCR beta sequencing. Genomic DNA extraction from the blood cell samples was performed with the Qiagen DNeasy Blood Extraction Kit. Libraries were constructed by the immunoSEQ multiplex PCR assay. For the multiplex PCR, a mixture combining 60 forward primers for TCR Vbeta segments and 13 reverse primers for TCR Jbeta segments was used. The CDR3 region of rearranged TCR beta genes was amplified from genomic DNA with a multiplex PCR assay. Amplified TCR beta libraries were sequenced as 87-base-pair reads on the Illumina HiSeq System. The authors' pipeline ran thus. In a later analysis, tens of millions of unique TCR beta chains were counted across the roughly 670 repertoires, and roughly 9.9 million of these chains were shared by at least two donors. A nearest-neighbor algorithm error-corrected the raw reads and collapsed the reads into unique sequences, merging closely related sequences to remove PCR and sequencing errors. Alignment of CDR3 sequences to IMGT reference sequences was used to assign V, D and J gene segments. For a sequence to be retained, a match of at least six nucleotides was required to both a V gene segment and a J gene segment. Rearrangements were classified as productive when the CDR3 lacked stop codons and remained in frame with V and J, and all other rearrangements were classified as non-productive. Following IMGT convention, CDR3 was defined as the stretch from the second conserved V-encoded cysteine to the conserved J-encoded phenylalanine. The earlier analysis of some 600 of the donors excluded sequences that lacked an unambiguous match to a single V gene segment. An earlier analysis of almost 600 of the donors classified V segments as functional when productive rearrangements were above 56.7% and as segregating when the standard deviation between donors was above 5%. A statistical classification framework was built for diagnosing cytomegalovirus status from the catalog of TCR beta chain sequences. A later analysis assigned V and J genes by comparing TCR nucleotide sequences with IMGT/GENE-DB human TR gene sequences. In a later analysis, CDR3 sequences and most-parsimonious VDJ recombination scenarios were assigned using the TCRdist pipeline. A later analysis defined each TCR beta chain by its CDR3 amino acid sequence plus V-gene family, and excluded reads lacking a unique V-gene family. To address suspected cross-contamination and a sequencing artifact, a later analysis removed a few hundred highly shared, low-generation-probability nucleotide sequences. In a later analysis, a clonal expansion index was calculated for each public chain from normalized within-repertoire ranks of inferred template counts. In a later analysis, generation probabilities were computed with a VDJ recombination model fitted to out-of-frame rearrangements, and the resulting probabilities were checked against IGoR. Hypergeometric tests were used in a later analysis to score TCR-TCR, TCR-HLA and TCR-CMV co-occurrence, with a repertoire-size bias correction applied to the TCR pairs. False discovery rates were estimated in a later analysis by permuting HLA or CMV assignments 20 times. In a later analysis, co-occurring TCRs were grouped using DBSCAN, and TCRdist sequence similarity was added for clustering within HLA-allele-positive subsets. Co-occurrence clustering excluded repertoires with fewer than 30,000 or more than 120,000 public chains, plus five with anomalous nucleotide sharing. TCRdb took this table from immuneACCESS and kept in-frame rearrangements with V and J called. Such tables lack part of the clones; where checked against another copy, unresolved V genes explain under half of the gap, and the rest is unexplained. V, J and clone size are taken as reported in that table, and D and trimming were inferred from the DNA itself. Counted in this sample were under 200,000 clones; 80% of them appeared once. The top ten hold 1% of the sample.

This receptor was identified in a woman in her forties or fifties in good health and CMV-seropositive. Specimen: PBMCs.

For the CDR3, the sequence is CSVSAGLTGELFF. The DNA is as follows: TGCAGCGTTTCAGCAGGGCTCACCGGGGAGCTGTTTTTT. The chain joins TRBV29-1 to TRBJ2-2, and the D gene may be TRBD1, 5 bases matching. In the germline V gene, CDR1 corresponds to SQVTM and CDR2 to ANQGSEA. The CDR3 covers 13 residues, taking in both the cysteine and the phenylalanine. The read is trimmed to its CDR3 DNA, 39 bases read in frame from base 1. Cut back by 5 bases and 4 bases, the V and J ends lie 11 bases apart.